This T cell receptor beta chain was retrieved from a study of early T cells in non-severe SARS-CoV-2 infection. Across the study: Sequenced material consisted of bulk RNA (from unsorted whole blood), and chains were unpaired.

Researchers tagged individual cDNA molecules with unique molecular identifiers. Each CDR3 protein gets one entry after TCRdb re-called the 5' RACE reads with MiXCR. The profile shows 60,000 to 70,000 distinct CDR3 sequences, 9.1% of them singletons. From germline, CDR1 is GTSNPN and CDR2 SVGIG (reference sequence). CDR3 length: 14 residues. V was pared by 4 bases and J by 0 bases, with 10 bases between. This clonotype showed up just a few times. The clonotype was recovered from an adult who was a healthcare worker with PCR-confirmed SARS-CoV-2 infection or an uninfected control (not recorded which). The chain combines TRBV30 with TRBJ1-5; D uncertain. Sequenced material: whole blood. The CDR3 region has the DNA TGTGCCTGGACGGACGGACTTAGCAATCAGCCCCAGCATTTT. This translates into CAWTDGLSNQPQHF.